The subject of this entry is one T cell receptor beta chain. The antigen is not known. This specimen comes from a study of vaccination and CD4 T cells after COVID-19. Findings of the study overall: Among reactive clones from convalescent patients, a median roughly 85% appeared only post-vaccination.

CD4+ T cells that had been cultured provided DNA sequenced with the Oncomine TCR Beta short-read assay. TCRdb used MiXCR to reprocess the PCR reads, holding one entry per CDR3 protein. Among several thousand distinct CDR3 sequences listed, more than 45% were seen once. Indicated treatment: roughly 10-day PBMC culture with coronavirus spike peptide pools or control peptides (ViraFEST assay). One should note that the unexposed donor's CD4+ T cells were collected before the COVID-19 pandemic (2011-2018). Trimming cost V 7 bases and J 6 bases; bases outside gene matches: 11. Germline V gives CDR1 DFQATT, CDR2 SNEGSKA (reference sequence). The CDR3 has 14 amino acids.

This TCR was sampled from a human donor in good health. The chain has TRBV20-1 and TRBJ2-3, with TRBD2 matching over 9 bases. What was sequenced was CD4+ T cells from blood, cultured in vitro. In nucleotides, the CDR3 is TGCAGTGTCCCTGCGCGGGGGGGCCGGGATACGCAGTATTTT. It is translated as CSVPARGGRDTQYF.